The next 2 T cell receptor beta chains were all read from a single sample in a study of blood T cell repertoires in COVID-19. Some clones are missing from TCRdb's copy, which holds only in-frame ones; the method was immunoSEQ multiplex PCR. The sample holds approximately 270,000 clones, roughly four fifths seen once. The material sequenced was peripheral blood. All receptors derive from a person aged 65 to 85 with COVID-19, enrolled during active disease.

The DNA for the CDR3 is TGCGCCAGCAGCCGGACCGTAGCGGGAGGCTCCTACGAGCAGTACTTC. This gives the protein CASSRTVAGGSYEQYF. This chain connects TRBV4-3 to TRBJ2-7; TRBD2 agrees at 10 bases. CDR1 and CDR2 (germline): LGHNA, YSLEER. The junction had 6 bases not matched to a gene; V was cut back by 4 bases and J by 0 bases. The CDR3 totals 16 residues.

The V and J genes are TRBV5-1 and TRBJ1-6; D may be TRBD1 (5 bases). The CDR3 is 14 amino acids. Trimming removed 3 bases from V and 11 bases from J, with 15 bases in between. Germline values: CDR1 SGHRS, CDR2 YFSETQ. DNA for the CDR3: TGCGCCAGCAGCTCCGGGACTGAAAATCCACCCCTCCACTTT. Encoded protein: CASSSGTENPPLHF.